This T cell receptor (beta chain) is drawn from a study of cytomegalovirus exposure and HLA in healthy donors. Study-level points and caveats: Later work found that TCR association rates differed between HLA loci; DRB1 had the most and HLA-C the fewest. Later examination showed HLA-associated TCR beta chains had greater clonal expansion than equally common others.

CDR1 is LNHDA, CDR2 SQIVND, per germline (reference sequence). The CDR3 spans 12 residues. V lost 5 bases and J 6 bases, leaving 8 bases between the germline ends. PCR involved 60 Vbeta and 13 Jbeta primers. Generated by immunoSEQ multiplex PCR, the TCRdb table keeps only in-frame clones and is missing some. This sample has 150,000 to 200,000 clones; roughly 80% occur once, and the top ten carry about 1.3%. About this clone: Its antigen is not known.

The rearrangement joins TRBV19 to TRBJ1-5; D gene ambiguous. Sequences were obtained from PBMCs. The sequence derives from a man under 40 in good health and CMV-seronegative. DNA for the CDR3: TGTGCCAGTAGTGTCCGGTCTCAGCCCCAGCATTTT. Amino acid sequence: CASSVRSQPQHF.